This is a list of T cell receptor beta chains from one sample in a study of blood T cells in healthy people across ages. TCRdb itself ran the 5' RACE reads through MiXCR, one entry per CDR3 protein. The data show around 800,000 distinct CDR3 sequences, 20% to 30% seen once. The sample was also linked to a second study, of T cells of mothers and their children.

Sequenced input: blood. The receptors come from a boy between 10 and 17 years old in good health. CDR3s leave out the opening cysteine and the closing phenylalanine or tryptophan. The order of the fields is V gene, clone size, CDR3 protein. Expanded clones get a size class; other rows say once, few or many, or leave the size out.

v_gene: TRBV12-3/TRBV12-4
abundance: few
CDR3aa: ASSRPEARETQY

v_gene: TRBV18
abundance: .
CDR3aa: ASSSTGTALEQY

v_gene: TRBV4-1
abundance: few
CDR3aa: ASSPSVAYNEQF

v_gene: TRBV10-3
abundance: .
CDR3aa: ATALKEGDNYGYT

v_gene: TRBV28
abundance: few
CDR3aa: ATTGTAALWY

v_gene: TRBV28
abundance: .
CDR3aa: ASTRYGGAEETQY

v_gene: TRBV7-3
abundance: few
CDR3aa: ASSLTWEETQY

v_gene: TRBV5-1
abundance: once
CDR3aa: ASSLGVGRAHEKLF

v_gene: TRBV2
abundance: .
CDR3aa: ASNRNEQF

v_gene: TRBV24-1
abundance: many
CDR3aa: ATSVGDTDTQY

v_gene: TRBV7-3
abundance: few
CDR3aa: ASSLPPAGELF

v_gene: TRBV28
abundance: few
CDR3aa: ASSLRGGVDTQY

v_gene: TRBV10-3
abundance: few
CDR3aa: AISGTSGGYEQY

v_gene: TRBV6-1
abundance: few
CDR3aa: ASSERTDPTGELF

v_gene: TRBV4-1
abundance: .
CDR3aa: ASSLQGSRETQY

v_gene: TRBV29-1
abundance: few
CDR3aa: SVEAPDRLNFHSPLH

v_gene: TRBV20-1
abundance: few
CDR3aa: SARDGGPGANVLT

v_gene: TRBV3-1
abundance: .
CDR3aa: ASSQDLAGNQPQH

v_gene: TRBV20-1
abundance: few
CDR3aa: SVLPGNAFTRYEQY

v_gene: TRBV7-6
abundance: .
CDR3aa: ASSLRELDPTSSYEQY

v_gene: TRBV5-5
abundance: .
CDR3aa: ASRTGTAHNEQF

v_gene: TRBV20-1
abundance: .
CDR3aa: SARDSGGALGETQY

v_gene: TRBV7-2
abundance: .
CDR3aa: ASSSLPGSEQF

v_gene: TRBV29-1
abundance: many
CDR3aa: SVEGLTSETQY

v_gene: TRBV6-1
abundance: .
CDR3aa: ASGRQTYGYT

v_gene: TRBV6-1
abundance: .
CDR3aa: ASSEGSTV

v_gene: TRBV5-1
abundance: .
CDR3aa: ASSLTLSTGPEKLF

v_gene: TRBV5-1
abundance: few
CDR3aa: ASSPGDRGNYGYT

v_gene: TRBV5-1
abundance: .
CDR3aa: ASSLGDPGEEATEAF

v_gene: TRBV28
abundance: .
CDR3aa: ASSLFRGNTEAF

v_gene: TRBV6-2/TRBV6-3
abundance: .
CDR3aa: ASSYPLAVSTDTQY

v_gene: TRBV28
abundance: few
CDR3aa: ASSSSSHPSGKKNEQF

v_gene: TRBV12-3/TRBV12-4
abundance: few
CDR3aa: ASSPGTSGGLEDTQY

v_gene: TRBV6-1
abundance: .
CDR3aa: ASSTIAGGPPGTGELF

v_gene: TRBV2
abundance: many
CDR3aa: ASTGLAGGLWGGELF

v_gene: TRBV29-1
abundance: many
CDR3aa: SPIGHPPYEQY

v_gene: TRBV29-1
abundance: few
CDR3aa: SVEDQGGEKLF

v_gene: TRBV14
abundance: few
CDR3aa: ASSQGRGPETQY

v_gene: TRBV20-1
abundance: few
CDR3aa: SAGGRYQETQY

v_gene: TRBV4-1
abundance: few
CDR3aa: ASSPARGGVGTDTQY